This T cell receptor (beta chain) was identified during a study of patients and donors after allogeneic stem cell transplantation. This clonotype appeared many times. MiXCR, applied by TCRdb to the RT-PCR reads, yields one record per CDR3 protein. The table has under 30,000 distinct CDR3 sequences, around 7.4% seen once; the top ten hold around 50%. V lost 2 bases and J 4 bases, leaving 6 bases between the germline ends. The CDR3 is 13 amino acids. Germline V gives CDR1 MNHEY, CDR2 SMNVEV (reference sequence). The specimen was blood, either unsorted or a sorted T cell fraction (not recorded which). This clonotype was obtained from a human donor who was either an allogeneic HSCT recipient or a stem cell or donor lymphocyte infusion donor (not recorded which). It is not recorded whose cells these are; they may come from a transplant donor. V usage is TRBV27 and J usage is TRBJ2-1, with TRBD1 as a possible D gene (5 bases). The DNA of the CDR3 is TGTGCCAGCAGTTTAAACAGGTACAATGAGCAGTTCTTC. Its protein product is CASSLNRYNEQFF.